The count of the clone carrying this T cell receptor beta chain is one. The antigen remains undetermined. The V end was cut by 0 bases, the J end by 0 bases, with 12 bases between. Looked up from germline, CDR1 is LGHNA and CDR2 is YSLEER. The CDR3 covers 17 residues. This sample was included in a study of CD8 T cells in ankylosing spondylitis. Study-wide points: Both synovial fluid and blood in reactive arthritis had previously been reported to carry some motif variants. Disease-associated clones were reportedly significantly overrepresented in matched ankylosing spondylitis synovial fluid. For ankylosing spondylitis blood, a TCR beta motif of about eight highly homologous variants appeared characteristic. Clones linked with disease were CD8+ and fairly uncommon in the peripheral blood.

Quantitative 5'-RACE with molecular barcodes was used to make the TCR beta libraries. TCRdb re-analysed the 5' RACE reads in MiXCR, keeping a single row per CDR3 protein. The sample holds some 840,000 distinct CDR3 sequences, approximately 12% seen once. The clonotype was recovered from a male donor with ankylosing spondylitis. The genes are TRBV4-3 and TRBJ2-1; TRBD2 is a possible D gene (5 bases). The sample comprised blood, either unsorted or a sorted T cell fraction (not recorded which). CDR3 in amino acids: CASSQDSAQSSYNEQFF. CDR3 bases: TGCGCCAGCAGCCAAGATAGCGCTCAGAGCTCCTACAATGAGCAGTTCTTC.